Below are 10 T cell receptor beta chains sequenced from a single sample in a study of tumor-infiltrating lymphocytes in localized non-small cell lung cancer (dated by TCRdb to 2020 to 2023). Library generation was performed with the immunoSEQ multiplex PCR assay. TCRdb limited this immuneACCESS table to in-frame rearrangements with V and J called. A share of clones is missing; checked studies link under half to unresolved V genes, and the rest is unexplained. Here the sample has a few thousand clones; under 75% occur a single time. The leading ten clones occupy roughly 24% of the sample. The sequenced sample was uninvolved lung tissue not adjacent to the tumor. All receptors derive from a human donor with non-small cell lung cancer.

The V and J genes are TRBV27 and TRBJ2-7, with 9 bases aligning to TRBD2. Germline CDR1 MNHEY, CDR2 SMNVEV (reference sequence). This CDR3 is 16 amino acids long. Unmatched junction bases numbered 11, after V lost 6 bases and J lost 2 bases. The CDR3 sequence: CASSRKLAGSTYEQYF. The CDR3 nucleotides read TGTGCCAGCAGCCGAAAACTAGCGGGCTCTACCTACGAGCAGTACTTC.

The chain joins TRBV6-4 to TRBJ1-5; tentatively, D is TRBD1 (5 bases). Germline V gene sequence: CDR1 MRHNA, CDR2 SNTAGT. Trimming left V 3 bases short and J 9 bases short, with 15 bases between. This CDR3 has 14 residues. The CDR3 coding sequence is TGTGCCAGCAGTGAGGGTGCCGTCGGGGGGCCCCAGCATTTT. Amino acids: CASSEGAVGGPQHF.

This clone was recorded a few times. The chain carries TRBV19 and TRBJ1-5, with 8 bases aligning to TRBD1. V lost 3 bases to trimming and J lost 0 bases; unmatched junction nucleotides: 4. The germline V gene encodes CDR1 LNHDA and CDR2 SQIVND (reference sequence). The CDR3 has 16 residues. This CDR3 is CASSMDRDYSNQPQHF. The CDR3, as DNA: TGTGCCAGTAGTATGGACAGGGATTATAGCAATCAGCCCCAGCATTTT.

This clone was counted between two and nine times. The J gene is TRBJ2-2, the V gene TRBV9; D is possibly TRBD2 (6 bases). There are 16 residues in the CDR3. The V and J ends lost 3 bases and 3 bases respectively, with 15 bases between them. The germline V gene has CDR1 SGDLS and CDR2 YYNGEE. The CDR3 bases are TGTGCCAGCAGCGGGGGACTGGGCTGGGACACCGGGGAGCTGTTTTTT. It specifies CASSGGLGWDTGELFF.

The chain joins TRBV10-3 to TRBJ1-3; D not certain. Germline CDR1 ENHRY, CDR2 SYGVKD. This CDR3 comprises 14 residues. The V and J ends lost 6 bases and 0 bases respectively, with 9 bases between them. The CDR3: CAIRGAGSGNTIYF. The CDR3 coding sequence is TGTGCCATCAGGGGCGCTGGCTCTGGAAACACCATATATTTT.

The chain combines TRBV4-1 with TRBJ1-2; no firm D call. Germline V gene data show CDR1 as MGHRA and CDR2 as YSYEKL. This CDR3 region has 13 residues. The V end lost 3 bases, the J end lost 11 bases, and 16 bases lay between the germline ends. In DNA, the CDR3 is TGCGCCAGCAGCCAGTACACCCCGCCGCCGTACACCTTC. Translating it yields CASSQYTPPPYTF.

This clone was detected a few times. The chain joins TRBV30 to TRBJ2-1; TRBD1 is a possible D gene (5 bases). The CDR3 has 10 amino acids. Per the germline V gene, CDR1 is GTSNPN and CDR2 is SVGIG (reference sequence). Between the trimmed V and J ends, which lost 8 bases and 5 bases, there was a span of 7 bases. The CDR3 sequence is CATGDNEQFF. In nucleotides, the CDR3 is TGTGCCACAGGAGACAATGAGCAGTTCTTC.

The V and J genes are TRBV6-5 and TRBJ1-2, with D possibly matching TRBD1 (6 bases). Germline V gene sequence: CDR1 MNHEY, CDR2 SVGAGI. There are 14 residues in the CDR3. V lost 2 bases to trimming and J lost 1 base, with 8 bases between them. CDR3: CASSYTGSNYGYTF. The CDR3 DNA is TGTGCCAGCAGTTACACAGGGAGTAACTATGGCTACACCTTC.

The chain recombines TRBV5-1 with TRBJ2-1, with 7 bases fitting TRBD2. This CDR3 is 14 amino acids long. Germline CDR1 reads SGHRS; CDR2 reads YFSETQ. J lost 1 base, V lost 6 bases, and 4 bases had no gene match. The CDR3 coding sequence is TGCGCCAGCACGGTGGGGGGGTCCTACAATGAGCAGTTCTTC. Its protein is CASTVGGSYNEQFF.

The chain combines TRBV7-9 with TRBJ2-1; 8 bases align to TRBD1. This CDR3 contains 14 residues. Germline CDR1 SEHNR, CDR2 FQNEAQ (reference sequence). The V segment lost 5 bases and the J segment 7 bases; nucleotides outside the gene matches: 7. CDR3 in amino acids: CASSPQGERNEQFF. As DNA, the CDR3 is TGTGCCAGCAGCCCACAGGGGGAACGGAATGAGCAGTTCTTC.